Given below is one T cell receptor (beta chain) in context. Its specificity is unknown. Using its own MiXCR run on the 5' RACE reads, TCRdb lists one record per CDR3 protein. The sample shows under 300,000 distinct CDR3 sequences, 18% of them seen only once. This sample stems from a study of CD8 T cells in ankylosing spondylitis. Study outcomes and limitations: Characteristic of ankylosing spondylitis blood, it appeared, was a TCR beta motif comprising about eight highly homologous variants.

The V gene's germline CDR1 is LNHNV and CDR2 YYDKDF (reference sequence). V was trimmed by 4 bases and J by 0 bases, leaving 16 bases between them. The CDR3 has 17 residues. The sequence came from a male donor with ankylosing spondylitis or in good health (not recorded which). The sample was blood, either unsorted or a sorted T cell fraction (not recorded which). This rearrangement joins TRBV15 to TRBJ2-4, with D perhaps matching TRBD2 (6 bases). The CDR3 is CATSTGSGDLAKNIQYF. The CDR3 DNA is TGTGCCACCAGCACCGGGAGTGGGGATCTAGCCAAAAACATTCAGTACTTC.